A single sample is the source of the 29 T cell receptor beta chains below, sequenced in a study of metastatic and nonmetastatic thyroid tumors. Every patient underwent thyroid surgery untreated. TCRdb re-analyzed the PCR reads using MiXCR. The sample holds around 27,000 clones, around 14% seen once. Sample: blood. Receptors were obtained from a female donor with papillary thyroid cancer or a benign thyroid nodule (not recorded which). Some clones in this sample may be carry-over from other donors' samples.

The V gene is TRBV19, the J gene TRBJ2-5; maybe TRBD1 (6 bases). Per the germline V gene, CDR1 is LNHDA and CDR2 is SQIVND (reference sequence). V was pared by 0 bases and J by 5 bases, with 16 bases between. The CDR3 extends over 16 amino acids. The CDR3 bases are TGTGCCAGTAGTATAGATATCGTGGGGGCTGCGGAGACCCAGTACTTC. Protein sequence: CASSIDIVGAAETQYF.

This clone showed up just a few times. J is TRBJ2-1 and V is TRBV6-5, with a weak D call TRBD2 (5 bases). V was cut by 7 bases and J by 0 bases, with 19 bases left in between. The V gene's germline CDR1 is MNHEY and CDR2 SVGAGI. The CDR3 is 17 amino acids. The CDR3 nucleotides read TGTGCCAGCATTTTTCGCGTTAGCGTGGGCTCCTACAATGAGCAGTTCTTC. It yields the protein CASIFRVSVGSYNEQFF.

In this sample, this clone turned up many times. The chain recombines TRBV24-1 with TRBJ2-1; a weak D match, TRBD2 (5 bases). V lost 3 bases, J lost 6 bases, and 14 bases lay in between. CDR3 length: 15 residues. Germline V gene lookup returns CDR1 KGHDR and CDR2 SFDVKD. As DNA, the CDR3 is TGTGCCACCAGTGATAGGGCCGGGGTGGGCAATGAGCAGTTCTTC. Its translation is CATSDRAGVGNEQFF.

This clone counts as medium-sized (0.01 to 0.1%). This sequence joins TRBV6-5 and TRBJ2-1, with D tentatively TRBD2 (7 bases). The germline V and J ends were trimmed by 2 bases and 6 bases, with 20 bases remaining between them. CDR3 length: 17 amino acids. The V gene's germline CDR1 is MNHEY and CDR2 SVGAGI. In nucleotides, the CDR3 is TGTGCCAGCAGTTACAGGGGGGGCGGAAGAAAGTTCAATGAGCAGTTCTTC. Translated, it gives CASSYRGGGRKFNEQFF.

There are many counts of this clone. The chain combines TRBV24-1 with TRBJ2-1; D is perhaps TRBD1 or TRBD2 (5 bases each). The CDR3 has 14 residues. The V end lost 7 bases, the J end lost 7 bases, and 16 bases lay between the germline ends. Germline CDR1 reads KGHDR; CDR2 reads SFDVKD. In DNA form, the CDR3 reads TGTGCCACCAGCCGCCGTGGGACGGGGAATGAGCAGTTCTTC. The encoded protein is CATSRRGTGNEQFF.

In its sample, this clone is medium-sized (0.01 to 0.1%). The V and J genes are TRBV6-1 and TRBJ1-2; perhaps TRBD1 as D (5 bases). V was cut by 5 bases and J by 0 bases, with 16 bases left in between. This CDR3 is built from 16 residues. The germline CDR1 and CDR2 sequences are MNHNS and SASEGT. This CDR3 reads CASSSYGQKANYGYTF. CDR3 nucleotides: TGTGCCAGCAGTTCGTACGGACAAAAAGCTAACTATGGCTACACCTTC.

Many counts were recorded for this clone. The chain links TRBV7-8 to TRBJ1-5; TRBD1 is a possible D gene (5 bases). The germline V and J ends were trimmed by 1 base and 9 bases, with 13 bases remaining between them. CDR3 length equals 14 residues. The germline V gene encodes CDR1 SGHVS and CDR2 FQNEAQ. This chain's CDR3 is CASSLGGLRAPQHF. The CDR3 DNA is TGTGCCAGCAGCTTAGGAGGGCTCAGGGCGCCCCAGCATTTT.

The table lists this clone with many counts. Sequence at one end of the junction differs from germline and may be a read error. Other DNA sequences of this sample code for an identical CDR3. CDR3 DNA: TGTGCCAGCTCACCAGGGACGACGGATGAGAAACTGTTTTTT. Translated: CASSPGTTDEKLFF. The chain uses TRBV18 and TRBJ1-4; tentatively, D is TRBD1 (5 bases). CDR3 length: 14 amino acids. Per germline, CDR1 KGHSH and CDR2 LQKENI.

This clone was recorded many times. The chain combines TRBV20-1 with TRBJ2-1; TRBD1 matches at 7 bases. Germline V gives CDR1 DFQATT, CDR2 SNEGSKA (reference sequence). The CDR3 extends over 14 amino acids. V was pared by 5 bases and J by 5 bases, with 9 bases of the junction left unmatched. This CDR3 reads CSAHAGTANNEQFF. The CDR3 DNA follows: TGCAGTGCTCATGCCGGGACAGCAAACAATGAGCAGTTCTTC.

The V gene is TRBV11-2, the J gene TRBJ1-2; D is unclear. The germline V gene has CDR1 SGHAT and CDR2 FQNNGV. The ends were cut back, 1 base at V and 4 bases at J, with 16 bases in the middle. CDR3 length: 16 residues. For the CDR3, the DNA is TGTGCCAGCAGCTTAGGATCCCCTGGAGCCTTCTATGGCTACACCTTC. Its protein is CASSLGSPGAFYGYTF.

This clone was detected only a few times. The chain employs TRBV7-3 and TRBJ2-1; D is undetermined. V dropped 1 base and J dropped 4 bases, with 14 bases sitting between them. Germline CDR1 and CDR2: SGHTA and FQGTGA. The CDR3 spans 16 residues. The CDR3 DNA sequence: TGTGCCAGCAGCTTAAGGGCCGCGCTATCGTACAATGAGCAGTTCTTC. This gives the protein CASSLRAALSYNEQFF. The variable domain in full, with the rest retrieved from reference TRBV7-3 and TRBJ2-1, is GAGVSQTPSNKVTEKGKYVELRCDPISGHTALYWYRQSLGQGPEFLIYFQGTGAADDSGLPNDRFFAVRPEGSVSTLKIQRTERGDSAVYLCASSLRAALSYNEQFFGPGTRLTVL.

This clone was observed many times. The chain combines TRBV6-1 with TRBJ1-1; weak D call: TRBD1 (6 bases). This CDR3 is built from 13 residues. CDR1 and CDR2 from the germline V gene are MNHNS and SASEGT. The V gene lost 6 bases and the J gene lost 2 bases, with 10 bases spanning the gap. CDR3 region: CASSRDINTEAFF. DNA for the CDR3: TGTGCCAGCAGCCGGGACATTAACACTGAAGCTTTCTTT.

Many counts were recorded for this clone. This sequence joins TRBV29-1 and TRBJ2-1, with TRBD2 identical over 9 bases. The CDR3 has 17 residues. V shed 3 bases, J shed 5 bases, and the junction held 14 bases outside the gene matches. The germline CDR1 and CDR2 sequences are SQVTM and ANQGSEA. CDR3 sequence (DNA): TGCAGCGTTGATCGGAGGGGTCGGCTAGCGGGACACAATGAGCAGTTCTTC. This sequence encodes CSVDRRGRLAGHNEQFF.

In this sample, this clone turned up many times. The chain is built from TRBV27 and TRBJ2-1, with D possibly TRBD2 on 5 matching bases. V was shortened by 2 bases and J by 4 bases, with 6 bases between the two germline ends. CDR1 and CDR2 from the germline V gene are MNHEY and SMNVEV (reference sequence). This CDR3 spans 13 amino acids. The CDR3 DNA follows: TGTGCCAGCAGTTTAGGGAGTTACAATGAGCAGTTCTTC. This sequence encodes CASSLGSYNEQFF.

This clone was detected ten times or more. This chain joins TRBV3-1 and TRBJ2-5; D call uncertain. The CDR3 totals 13 residues. V shed 1 base and J shed 4 bases, with 7 bases lying between them. The V gene's germline CDR1 is LGHDT and CDR2 YNNKEL (reference sequence). CDR3 residues: CASSQVGPETQYF. Here the CDR3 DNA reads TGTGCCAGCAGCCAAGTAGGCCCAGAGACCCAGTACTTC.

In this sample, this clone turned up many times. The rearrangement links TRBV29-1 to TRBJ1-1; TRBD1 aligns across 7 bases. The CDR3 is made up of 13 amino acids. Per the germline V gene, CDR1 is SQVTM and CDR2 is ANQGSEA. J was trimmed by 5 bases and V by 5 bases; bases with no gene match: 8. The CDR3 protein is CSVLRGGRTEAFF. In DNA, the CDR3 is TGCAGCGTTCTCAGGGGGGGTCGGACTGAAGCTTTCTTT.

In its sample, this clone was seen many times. The chain couples TRBV6-1 to TRBJ2-7; D remains unclear. Trimming stripped 6 bases from V and 4 bases from J, with 19 bases between. The CDR3 has 15 residues. The germline V gene has CDR1 MNHNS and CDR2 SASEGT. This CDR3 reads CASSLSLGTVYEQYF. CDR3 in DNA: TGTGCCAGCAGCCTAAGTCTGGGTACGGTTTACGAGCAGTACTTC.

The rearrangement links TRBV6-1 to TRBJ2-7; TRBD2 matches at 10 bases. CDR1 and CDR2 (germline): MNHNS, SASEGT. With V trimmed by 6 bases and J by 2 bases, 4 bases remained unmatched. The CDR3 length is 14 residues. The CDR3 is CASSGLAEAYEQYF. The CDR3 region has the DNA TGTGCCAGCAGCGGACTAGCGGAAGCCTACGAGCAGTACTTC.

In its sample, this clone is medium-sized. V usage is TRBV7-2 and J usage is TRBJ2-7, with a tentative D call TRBD2 (6 bases). CDR1 and CDR2 from the germline V gene are SGHTA and FQGNSA. Trimming took 5 bases from V and 0 from J, leaving 11 bases between them. The CDR3 is 14 amino acids. CDR3 nucleotides: TGTGCCAGCAGCCCTAGCGTTAGCTCCTACGAGCAGTACTTC. Translated, it gives CASSPSVSSYEQYF.

This clone was recorded once. The V gene is TRBV5-1, the J gene TRBJ2-7, with no clear D. The CDR3 sequence is 13 residues long. Germline V gene sequence: CDR1 SGHRS, CDR2 YFSETQ. The germline V and J ends were trimmed by 2 bases and 5 bases, with 11 bases remaining between them. The CDR3 loop is CASSFQPSHEQYF. The CDR3 DNA reads as TGCGCCAGCAGCTTTCAACCAAGCCACGAGCAGTACTTC.

This clone was seen many times. The rearrangement uses TRBV28 and TRBJ2-2, with D perhaps TRBD1 or TRBD2 (7 bases each). The CDR3 is 14 amino acids. Germline V gene data show CDR1 as MDHEN and CDR2 as SYDVKM. Trimming shortened V by 4 bases and J by 7 bases, and 13 bases separated the two germline ends. This CDR3 is CASSSRGGVGELFF. CDR3 bases: TGTGCCAGCAGTTCCAGGGGGGGAGTCGGGGAGCTGTTTTTT. The full variable domain, rest sourced from reference TRBV28 and TRBJ2-2, is DVKVTQSSRYLVKRTGEKVFLECVQDMDHENMFWYRQDPGLGLRLIYFSYDVKMKEKGDIPEGYSVSREKKERFSLILESASTNQTSMYLCASSSRGGVGELFFGEGSRLTVL.

Ten or more counts support this clone. The rearrangement links TRBV2 to TRBJ1-1, with unresolved D. Trimming cost V 7 bases and J 0 bases, with 12 bases left between them. Per germline, CDR1 SNHLY and CDR2 FYNNEI. This CDR3 spans 14 amino acids. Here the CDR3 reads CASIRTNLNTEAFF. As DNA, the CDR3 is TGTGCCAGCATACGAACTAACTTGAACACTGAAGCTTTCTTT.

This clone is termed medium-sized. The J gene is TRBJ2-7, the V gene TRBV6-2 or TRBV6-3; 11 bases align to TRBD1. CDR3 length: 16 amino acids. CDR1 is MNHEY, CDR2 SVGEGT, per germline. V was clipped by 4 bases and J by 5 bases; unmatched bases: 10. DNA for the CDR3: TGTGCCAGCAGTTCCGCCGGGACAGGGGGATTCCACGAGCAGTACTTC. Residues: CASSSAGTGGFHEQYF.

This clone was seen ten or more times. The chain links TRBV13 to TRBJ2-5; perhaps D is TRBD1 or TRBD2 (5 bases each). Germline-derived CDR1 and CDR2 are PRHDT and FYEKMQ (reference sequence). Trimming removed 10 bases from V and 6 bases from J, with 21 bases in between. There are 14 residues in the CDR3. CDR3 nucleotides: TGTGCCACCGGGGCCGAAGGAGGTGGAAAGACCCAGTACTTC. Translation: CATGAEGGGKTQYF.

A remark on this clone: A read error is likely, as this CDR3 ends without the conserved phenylalanine or tryptophan. This rearrangement joins TRBV11-1 to TRBJ2-1; 10 bases fit TRBD2. The CDR3 is made up of 19 amino acids. The V gene end was trimmed by 4 bases and the J gene end by 10 bases; junction bases not matched to a gene: 22. Germline V gives CDR1 SGHAT, CDR2 FQDESV (reference sequence). CDR3 in amino acids: CASSYLLDQTGTSAGEQFL. The DNA for the CDR3 is TGTGCCAGCAGCTACCTGCTGGACCAAACCGGGACTAGCGCGGGGGAGCAGTTCTTA.

The chain combines TRBV20-1 with TRBJ2-1, with 7 nucleotides matching TRBD2. This CDR3 is 17 amino acids long. V was pared by 0 bases and J by 6 bases, with 14 bases of the junction left unmatched. From germline, CDR1 is DFQATT and CDR2 SNEGSKA (reference sequence). The CDR3 protein is CSARDLYRGGAINEQFF. The CDR3 DNA sequence: TGCAGTGCTAGAGATCTCTATCGGGGAGGGGCCATCAATGAGCAGTTCTTC.

With regard to this clone: This may come from a read error, since a much larger clone is one base off. The same CDR3 also results from other DNA sequences found in this sample. The chain joins TRBV3-1 to TRBJ2-5; 9 positions agree with TRBD2. The CDR3 has 17 amino acids. With 0 bases clipped from V and 2 bases from J, the junction kept 7 bases outside the gene matches. Looked up from germline, CDR1 is LGHDT and CDR2 is YNNKEL (reference sequence). The CDR3 region has the DNA TGTGCCAGCAGCCAAGATCTGGGGCTAGCGGGACAAGAGACCCAGTACTTC. Its translation is CASSQDLGLAGQETQYF.

There are many counts of this clone. CDR3 amino acids: CASTTDSYNEQFF. The CDR3 DNA reads as TGTGCCAGCACGACGGACTCCTACAATGAGCAGTTCTTC. The chain combines TRBV28 with TRBJ2-1; D gene uncertain. Germline V CDR1 and CDR2: MDHEN, SYDVKM. This CDR3 spans 13 amino acids. Trimming took off 7 bases at V and 0 bases at J, with 7 bases between the two ends.

This clone was observed many times. This chain joins TRBV6-1 and TRBJ2-3; D is undetermined. Trimming took off 0 bases at V and 1 base at J, with 11 bases between the two ends. CDR3 length: 16 residues. Per the germline V gene, CDR1 is MNHNS and CDR2 is SASEGT. The CDR3 protein is CASSEAQGWGTDTQYF. The CDR3 DNA is TGTGCCAGCAGTGAAGCGCAAGGGTGGGGCACAGATACGCAGTATTTT.